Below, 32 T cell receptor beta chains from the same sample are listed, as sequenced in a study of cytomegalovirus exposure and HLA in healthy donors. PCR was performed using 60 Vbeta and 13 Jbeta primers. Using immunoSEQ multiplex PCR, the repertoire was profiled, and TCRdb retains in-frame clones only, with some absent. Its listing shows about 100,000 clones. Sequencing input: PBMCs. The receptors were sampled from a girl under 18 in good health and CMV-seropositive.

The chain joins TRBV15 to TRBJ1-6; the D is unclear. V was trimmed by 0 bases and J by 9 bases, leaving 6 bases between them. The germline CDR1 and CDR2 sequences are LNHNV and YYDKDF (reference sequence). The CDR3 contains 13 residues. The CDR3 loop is CATSRDRGSPLHF. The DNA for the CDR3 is TGTGCCACCAGCAGAGATCGCGGTTCACCCCTCCACTTT.

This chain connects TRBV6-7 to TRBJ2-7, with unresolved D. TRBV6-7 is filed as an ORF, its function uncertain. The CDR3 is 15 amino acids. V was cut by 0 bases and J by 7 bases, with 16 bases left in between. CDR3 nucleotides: TGTGCCAGCAGTTACTCCCGAGAGTTCGCGAGGGAGCAGTACGTC. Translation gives CASSYSREFAREQYV.

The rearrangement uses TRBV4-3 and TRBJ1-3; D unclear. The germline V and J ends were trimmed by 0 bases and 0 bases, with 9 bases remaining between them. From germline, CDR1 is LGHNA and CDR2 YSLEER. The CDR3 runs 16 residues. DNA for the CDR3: TGCGCCAGCAGCCAAGATAATGCTAACTCTGGAAACACCATATATTTT. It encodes CASSQDNANSGNTIYF.

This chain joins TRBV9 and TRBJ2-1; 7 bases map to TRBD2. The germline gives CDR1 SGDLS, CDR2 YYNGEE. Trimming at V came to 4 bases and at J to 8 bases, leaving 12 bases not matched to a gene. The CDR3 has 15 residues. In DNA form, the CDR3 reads TGTGCCAGCAGCACGTTCTCGGGGGGTCATTATGAGCAGTTCTTC. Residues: CASSTFSGGHYEQFF.

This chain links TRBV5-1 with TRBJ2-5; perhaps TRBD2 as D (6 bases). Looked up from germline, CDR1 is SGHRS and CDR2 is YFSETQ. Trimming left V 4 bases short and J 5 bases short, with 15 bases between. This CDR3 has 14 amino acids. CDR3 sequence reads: CASSQGGFRETQYF. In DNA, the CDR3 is TGCGCCAGCAGCCAGGGAGGCTTTAGGGAGACCCAGTACTTC.

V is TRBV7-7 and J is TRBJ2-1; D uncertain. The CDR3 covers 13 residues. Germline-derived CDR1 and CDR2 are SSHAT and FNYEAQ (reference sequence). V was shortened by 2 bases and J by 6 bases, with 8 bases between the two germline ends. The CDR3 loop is CASSLSLSNEQFF. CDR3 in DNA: TGTGCCAGCAGCTTATCACTCTCCAATGAGCAGTTCTTC.

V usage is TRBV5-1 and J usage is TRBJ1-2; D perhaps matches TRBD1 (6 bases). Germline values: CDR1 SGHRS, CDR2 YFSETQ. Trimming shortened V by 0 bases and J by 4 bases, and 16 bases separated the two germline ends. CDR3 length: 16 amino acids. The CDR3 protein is CASSLEWPGVGYGYTF. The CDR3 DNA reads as TGCGCCAGCAGCTTGGAGTGGCCAGGGGTTGGCTATGGCTACACCTTC.

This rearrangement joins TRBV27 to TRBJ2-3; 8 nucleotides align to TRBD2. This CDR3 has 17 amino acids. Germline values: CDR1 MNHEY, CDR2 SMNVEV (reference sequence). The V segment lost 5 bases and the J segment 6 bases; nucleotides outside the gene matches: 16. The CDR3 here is CASSPPGGRGSPDTQYF. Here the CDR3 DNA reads TGTGCCAGCAGTCCCCCGGGAGGGCGGGGGTCGCCGGATACGCAGTATTTT.

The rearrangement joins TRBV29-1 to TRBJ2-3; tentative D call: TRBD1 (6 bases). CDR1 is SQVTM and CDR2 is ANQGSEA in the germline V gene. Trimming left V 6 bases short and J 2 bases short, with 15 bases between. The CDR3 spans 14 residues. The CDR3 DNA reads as TGCAGCGTCGTCAGGACAGACCTCACAGATACGCAGTATTTT. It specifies CSVVRTDLTDTQYF.

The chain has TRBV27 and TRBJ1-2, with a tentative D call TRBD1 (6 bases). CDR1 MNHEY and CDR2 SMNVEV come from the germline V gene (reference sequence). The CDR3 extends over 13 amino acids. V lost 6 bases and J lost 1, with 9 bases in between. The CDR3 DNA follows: TGTGCCAGCAGAGAACAGGGTAACTATGGCTACACCTTC. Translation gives CASREQGNYGYTF.

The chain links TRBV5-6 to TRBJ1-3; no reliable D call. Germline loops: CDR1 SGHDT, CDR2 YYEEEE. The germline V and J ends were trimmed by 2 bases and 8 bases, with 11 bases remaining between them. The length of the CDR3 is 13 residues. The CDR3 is CASSFGGQDTIYF. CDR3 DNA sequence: TGTGCCAGCAGCTTTGGTGGGCAGGACACCATATATTTT.

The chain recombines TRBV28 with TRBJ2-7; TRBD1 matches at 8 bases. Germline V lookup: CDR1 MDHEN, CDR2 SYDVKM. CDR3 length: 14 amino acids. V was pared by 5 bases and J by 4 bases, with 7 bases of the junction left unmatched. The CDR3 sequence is CASSAYQGAYEQYV. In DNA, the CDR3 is TGTGCCAGCAGTGCCTACCAGGGGGCATACGAGCAGTACGTC.

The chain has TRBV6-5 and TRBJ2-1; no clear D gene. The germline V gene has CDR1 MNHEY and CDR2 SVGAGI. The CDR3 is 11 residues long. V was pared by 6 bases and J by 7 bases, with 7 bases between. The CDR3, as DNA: TGTGCCAGCAGCTCTTTGAATGAGCAGTTCTTC. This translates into CASSSLNEQFF.

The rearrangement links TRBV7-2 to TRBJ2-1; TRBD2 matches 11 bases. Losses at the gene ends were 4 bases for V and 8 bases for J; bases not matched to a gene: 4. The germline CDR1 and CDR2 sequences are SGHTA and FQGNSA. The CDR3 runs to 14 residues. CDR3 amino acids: CASSWGLAEDEQFF. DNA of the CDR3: TGTGCCAGCAGCTGGGGACTAGCGGAAGATGAGCAGTTCTTC.

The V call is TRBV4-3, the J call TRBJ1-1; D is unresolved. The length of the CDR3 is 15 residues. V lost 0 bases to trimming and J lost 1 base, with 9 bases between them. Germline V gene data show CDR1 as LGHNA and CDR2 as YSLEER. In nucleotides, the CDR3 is TGCGCCAGCAGCCAAGACGACGAGGCGAACACTGAAGCTTTCTTT. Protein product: CASSQDDEANTEAFF.

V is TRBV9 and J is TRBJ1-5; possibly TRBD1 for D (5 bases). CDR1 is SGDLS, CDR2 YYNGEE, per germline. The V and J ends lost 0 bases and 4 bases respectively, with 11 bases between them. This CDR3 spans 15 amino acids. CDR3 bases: TGTGCCAGCAGCGTAGCAGGGCTTGGAAATCAGCCCCAGCATTTT. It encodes CASSVAGLGNQPQHF.

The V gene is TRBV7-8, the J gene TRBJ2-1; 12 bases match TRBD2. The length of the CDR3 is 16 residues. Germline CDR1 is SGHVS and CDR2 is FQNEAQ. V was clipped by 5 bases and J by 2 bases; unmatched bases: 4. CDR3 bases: TGTGCCAGCAGCACGCTAGCGGGGGGGCCCTACAATGAGCAGTTCTTC. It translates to CASSTLAGGPYNEQFF.

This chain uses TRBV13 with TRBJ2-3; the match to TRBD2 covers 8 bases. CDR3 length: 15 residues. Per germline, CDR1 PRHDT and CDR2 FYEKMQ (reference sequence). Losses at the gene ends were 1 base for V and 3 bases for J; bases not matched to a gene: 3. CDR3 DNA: TGTGCCAGCAGCTTAGACGGGGGGGGTACAGATACGCAGTATTTT. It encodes CASSLDGGGTDTQYF. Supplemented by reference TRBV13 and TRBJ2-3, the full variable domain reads AAGVIQSPRHLIKEKRETATLKCYPIPRHDTVYWYQQGPGQDPQFLISFYEKMQSDKGSIPDRFSAQQFSDYHSELNMSSLELGDSALYFCASSLDGGGTDTQYFGPGTRLTVL.

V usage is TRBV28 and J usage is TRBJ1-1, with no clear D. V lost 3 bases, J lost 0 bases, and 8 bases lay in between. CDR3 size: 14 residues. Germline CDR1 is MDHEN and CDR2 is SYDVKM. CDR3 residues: CASSFSSLNTEAFF. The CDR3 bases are TGTGCCAGCAGTTTCTCCAGTTTGAACACTGAAGCTTTCTTT.

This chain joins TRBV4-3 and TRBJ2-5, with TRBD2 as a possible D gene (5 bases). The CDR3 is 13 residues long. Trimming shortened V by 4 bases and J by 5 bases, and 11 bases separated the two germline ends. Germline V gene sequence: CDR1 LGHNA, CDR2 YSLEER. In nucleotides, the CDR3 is TGCGCCAGCAGCCCACGGACTTTGGAGACCCAGTACTTC. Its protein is CASSPRTLETQYF.

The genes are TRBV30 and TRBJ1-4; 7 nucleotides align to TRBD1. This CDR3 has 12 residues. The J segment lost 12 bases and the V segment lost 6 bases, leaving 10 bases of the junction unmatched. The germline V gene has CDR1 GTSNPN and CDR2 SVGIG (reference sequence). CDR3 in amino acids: CACSPTGVELFF. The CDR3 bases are TGTGCCTGCAGCCCCACAGGGGTAGAACTGTTTTTT.

The chain's CDR3 is CASSVGTSGDGELFF. The CDR3 DNA sequence: TGTGCCAGCAGCGTCGGGACTAGCGGGGACGGGGAGCTGTTTTTT. The rearrangement joins TRBV9 to TRBJ2-2, with 13 positions matching TRBD2. The CDR3 loop spans 15 amino acids. After removal of 2 bases from V and 7 bases from J, the junction contained 2 bases not matched to a gene. CDR1 and CDR2 (germline): SGDLS, YYNGEE.

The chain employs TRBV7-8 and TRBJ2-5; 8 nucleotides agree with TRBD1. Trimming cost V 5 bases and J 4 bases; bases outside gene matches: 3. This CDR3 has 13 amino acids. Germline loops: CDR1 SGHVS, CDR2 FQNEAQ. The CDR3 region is CASSRDRGETQYF. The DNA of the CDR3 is TGTGCCAGCAGCCGAGACAGGGGAGAGACCCAGTACTTC. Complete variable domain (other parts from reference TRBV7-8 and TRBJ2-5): GAGVSQSPRYKVAKRGQDVALRCDPISGHVSLFWYQQALGQGPEFLTYFQNEAQLDKSGLPSDRFFAERPEGSVSTLKIQRTQQEDSAVYLCASSRDRGETQYFGPGTRLLVL.

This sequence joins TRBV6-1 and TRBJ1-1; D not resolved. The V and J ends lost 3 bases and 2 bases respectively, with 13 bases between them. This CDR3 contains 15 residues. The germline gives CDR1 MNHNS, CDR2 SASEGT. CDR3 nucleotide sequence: TGTGCCAGCAGTGATGCGGGTTGGGAAAACACTGAAGCTTTCTTT. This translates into CASSDAGWENTEAFF.

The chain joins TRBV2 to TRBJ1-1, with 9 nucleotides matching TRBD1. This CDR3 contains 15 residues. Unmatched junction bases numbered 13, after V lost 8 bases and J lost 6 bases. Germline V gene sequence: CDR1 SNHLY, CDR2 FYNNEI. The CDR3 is CASLGTGRVMAEAFF. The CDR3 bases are TGTGCCAGCCTAGGGACAGGGCGAGTTATGGCTGAAGCTTTCTTT. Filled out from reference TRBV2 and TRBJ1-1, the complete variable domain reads EPEVTQTPSHQVTQMGQEVILRCVPISNHLYFYWYRQILGQKVEFLVSFYNNEISEKSEIFDDQFSVERPDGSNFTLKIRSTKLEDSAMYFCASLGTGRVMAEAFFGQGTRLTVV.

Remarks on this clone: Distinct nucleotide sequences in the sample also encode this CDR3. CDR3 residues: CSVDEGIQETQYF. CDR3 DNA sequence: TGCAGCGTTGATGAGGGAATCCAAGAGACCCAGTACTTC. The rearrangement uses TRBV29-1 and TRBJ2-5, with D possibly being TRBD2 (5 bases). This CDR3 comprises 13 residues. V gave up 3 bases and J gave up 1 base, with 9 bases separating them. Germline V gene lookup returns CDR1 SQVTM and CDR2 ANQGSEA.

The CDR3 here is CASSPIAGNYGYTF. The CDR3 DNA reads as TGTGCCAGCTCACCCATCGCGGGGAACTATGGCTACACCTTC. The V call is TRBV18, the J call TRBJ1-2; D gene unclear. The CDR3 spans 14 residues. Germline V gene data show CDR1 as KGHSH and CDR2 as LQKENI. The ends were cut back, 3 bases at V and 2 bases at J, with 10 bases in the middle.

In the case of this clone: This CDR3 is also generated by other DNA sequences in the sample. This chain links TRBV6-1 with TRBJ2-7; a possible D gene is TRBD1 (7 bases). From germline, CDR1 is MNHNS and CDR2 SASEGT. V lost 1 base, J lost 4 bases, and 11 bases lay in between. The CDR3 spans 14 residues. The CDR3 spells CASSEGQGGYEQYF. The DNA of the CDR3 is TGTGCCAGCAGTGAAGGACAGGGAGGATACGAGCAGTACTTC.

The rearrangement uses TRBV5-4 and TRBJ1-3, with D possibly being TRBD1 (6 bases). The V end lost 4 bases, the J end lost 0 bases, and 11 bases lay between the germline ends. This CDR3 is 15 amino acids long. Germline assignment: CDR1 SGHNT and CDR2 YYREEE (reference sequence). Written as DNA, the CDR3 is TGTGCCAGCAGCCAAGGGGGATTCTCTGGAAACACCATATATTTT. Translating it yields CASSQGGFSGNTIYF.

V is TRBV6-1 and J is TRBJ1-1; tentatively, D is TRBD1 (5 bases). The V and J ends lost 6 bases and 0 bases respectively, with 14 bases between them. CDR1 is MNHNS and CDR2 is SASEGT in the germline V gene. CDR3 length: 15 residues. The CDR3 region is CASRSQQGLNTEAFF. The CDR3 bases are TGTGCCAGCAGATCACAGCAGGGATTGAACACTGAAGCTTTCTTT.

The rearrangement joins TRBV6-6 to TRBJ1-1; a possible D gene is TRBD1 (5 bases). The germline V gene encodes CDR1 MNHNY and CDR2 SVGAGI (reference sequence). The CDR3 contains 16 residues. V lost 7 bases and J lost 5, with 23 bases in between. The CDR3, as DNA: TGTGCCAGCACCATCGTGGGGGGAAGAGTGGAGACTGAAGCTTTCTTT. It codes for CASTIVGGRVETEAFF.

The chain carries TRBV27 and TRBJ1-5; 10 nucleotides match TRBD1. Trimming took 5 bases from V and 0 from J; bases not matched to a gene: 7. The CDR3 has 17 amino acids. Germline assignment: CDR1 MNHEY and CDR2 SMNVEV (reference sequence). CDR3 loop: CASSPHGQGDSNQPQHF. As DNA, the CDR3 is TGTGCCAGCAGTCCCCACGGACAGGGGGATAGCAATCAGCCCCAGCATTTT.